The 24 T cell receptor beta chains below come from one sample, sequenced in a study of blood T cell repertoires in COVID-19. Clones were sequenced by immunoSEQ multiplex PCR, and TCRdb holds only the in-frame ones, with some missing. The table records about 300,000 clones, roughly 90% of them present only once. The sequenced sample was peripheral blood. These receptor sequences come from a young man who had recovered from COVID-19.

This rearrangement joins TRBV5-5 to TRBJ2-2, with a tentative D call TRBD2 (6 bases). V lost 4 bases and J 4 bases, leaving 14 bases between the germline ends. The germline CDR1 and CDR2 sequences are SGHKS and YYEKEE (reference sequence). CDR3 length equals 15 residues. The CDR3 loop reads CASSHWDSFTGELFF. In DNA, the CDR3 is TGTGCCAGCAGCCACTGGGACTCCTTCACCGGGGAGCTGTTTTTT.

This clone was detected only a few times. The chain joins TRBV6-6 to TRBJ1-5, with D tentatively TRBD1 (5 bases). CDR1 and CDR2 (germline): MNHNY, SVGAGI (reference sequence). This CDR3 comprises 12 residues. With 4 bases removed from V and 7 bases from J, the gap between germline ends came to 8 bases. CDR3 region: CASSSGKQPQHF. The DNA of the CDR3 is TGTGCCAGCAGTTCAGGGAAGCAGCCCCAGCATTTT.

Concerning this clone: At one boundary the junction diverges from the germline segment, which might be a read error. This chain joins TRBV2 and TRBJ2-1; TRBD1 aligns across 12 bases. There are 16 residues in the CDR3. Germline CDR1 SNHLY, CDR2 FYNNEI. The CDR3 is CASSEGGQGARSRGVF. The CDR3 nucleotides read TGTGCCAGCAGTGAGGGGGGACAGGGGGCGCGGAGTCGAGGGGTCTTC.

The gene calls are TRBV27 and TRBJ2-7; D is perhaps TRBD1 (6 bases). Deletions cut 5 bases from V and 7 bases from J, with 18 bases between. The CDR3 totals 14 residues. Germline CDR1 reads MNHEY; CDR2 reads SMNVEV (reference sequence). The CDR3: CASSPRTAPGEQYF. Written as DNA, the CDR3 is TGTGCCAGCAGTCCCCGGACAGCCCCGGGGGAGCAGTACTTC.

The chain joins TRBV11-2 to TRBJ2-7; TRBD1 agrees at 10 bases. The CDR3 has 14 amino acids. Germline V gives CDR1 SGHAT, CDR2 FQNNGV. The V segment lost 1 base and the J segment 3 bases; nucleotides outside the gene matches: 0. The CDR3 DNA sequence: TGTGCCAGCAGCTTAGGGACAGGGGGCTACGAGCAGTACTTC. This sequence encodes CASSLGTGGYEQYF. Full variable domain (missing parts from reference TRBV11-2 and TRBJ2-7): EAGVAQSPRYKIIEKRQSVAFWCNPISGHATLYWYQQILGQGPKLLIQFQNNGVVDDSQLPKDRFSAERLKGVDSTLKIQPAKLEDSAVYLCASSLGTGGYEQYFGPGTRLTVT.

CDR3 DNA: TGTGCCAGCAGCAACCCGCGGTCCGGGGAGCTGTTTTTT. Its translation: CASSNPRSGELFF. The rearrangement joins TRBV7-6 to TRBJ2-2, with D unclear. The CDR3 is 13 amino acids. V was shortened by 5 bases and J by 6 bases, with 10 bases between the two germline ends. CDR1 SGHVS and CDR2 FNYEAQ come from the germline V gene.

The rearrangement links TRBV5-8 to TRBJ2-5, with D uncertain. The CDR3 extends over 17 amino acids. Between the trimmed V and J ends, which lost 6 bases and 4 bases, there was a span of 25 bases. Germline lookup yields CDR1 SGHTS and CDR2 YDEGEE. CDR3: CASTKIAMWAEGETQYF. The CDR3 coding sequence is TGTGCCAGCACCAAAATCGCTATGTGGGCCGAAGGAGAGACCCAGTACTTC.

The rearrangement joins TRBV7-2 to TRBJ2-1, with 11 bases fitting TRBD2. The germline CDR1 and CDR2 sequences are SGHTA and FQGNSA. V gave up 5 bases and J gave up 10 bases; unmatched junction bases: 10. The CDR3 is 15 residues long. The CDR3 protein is CASSPRASGGKEQFF. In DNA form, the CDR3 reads TGTGCCAGCAGCCCGCGGGCTAGCGGGGGGAAGGAGCAGTTCTTC. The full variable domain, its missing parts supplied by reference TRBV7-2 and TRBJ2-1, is GAGVSQSPSNKVTEKGKDVELRCDPISGHTALYWYRQSLGQGLEFLIYFQGNSAPDKSGLPSDRFSAERTGGSVSTLTIQRTQQEDSAVYLCASSPRASGGKEQFFGPGTRLTVL.

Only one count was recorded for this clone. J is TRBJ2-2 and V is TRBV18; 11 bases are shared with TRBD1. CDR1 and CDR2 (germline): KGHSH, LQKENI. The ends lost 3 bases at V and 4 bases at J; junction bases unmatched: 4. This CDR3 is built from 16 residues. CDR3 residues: CASSPRTGGSTGELFF. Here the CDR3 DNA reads TGTGCCAGCTCACCTAGGACAGGGGGCAGCACCGGGGAGCTGTTTTTT.

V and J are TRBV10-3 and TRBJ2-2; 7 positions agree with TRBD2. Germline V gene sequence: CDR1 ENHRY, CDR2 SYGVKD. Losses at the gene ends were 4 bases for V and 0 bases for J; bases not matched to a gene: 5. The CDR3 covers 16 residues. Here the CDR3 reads CAISVSGDPNTGELFF. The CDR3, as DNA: TGTGCCATCAGTGTGAGCGGGGACCCGAACACCGGGGAGCTGTTTTTT.

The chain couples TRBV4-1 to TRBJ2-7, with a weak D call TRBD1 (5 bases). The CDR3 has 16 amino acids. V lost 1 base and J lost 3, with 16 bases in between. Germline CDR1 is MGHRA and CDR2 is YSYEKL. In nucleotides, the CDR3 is TGCGCCAGCAGCCAAGGTTTCAGGGCACCTTACTACGAGCAGTACTTC. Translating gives CASSQGFRAPYYEQYF.

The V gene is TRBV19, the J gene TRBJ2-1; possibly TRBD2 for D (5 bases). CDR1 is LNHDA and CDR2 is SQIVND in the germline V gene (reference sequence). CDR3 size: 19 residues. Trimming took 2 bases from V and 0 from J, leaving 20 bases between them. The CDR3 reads CASSITRGSRRSSYNEQFF. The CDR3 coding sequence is TGTGCCAGTAGTATAACTCGAGGCTCGCGGAGGAGCTCCTACAATGAGCAGTTCTTC.

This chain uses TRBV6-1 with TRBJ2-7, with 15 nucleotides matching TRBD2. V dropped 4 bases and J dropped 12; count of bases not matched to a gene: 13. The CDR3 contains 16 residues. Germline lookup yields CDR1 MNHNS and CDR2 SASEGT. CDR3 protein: CASSARQGLAGGRRYF. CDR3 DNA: TGTGCCAGCAGTGCCCGACAGGGACTAGCGGGAGGCCGGCGGTACTTC.

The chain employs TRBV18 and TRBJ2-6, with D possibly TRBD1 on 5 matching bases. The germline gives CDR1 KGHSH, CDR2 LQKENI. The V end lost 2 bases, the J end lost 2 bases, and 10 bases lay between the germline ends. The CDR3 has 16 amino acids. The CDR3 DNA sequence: TGTGCCAGCTCACCATACAAGGGGCCTGGGGCCAACGTCCTGACTTTC. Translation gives CASSPYKGPGANVLTF.

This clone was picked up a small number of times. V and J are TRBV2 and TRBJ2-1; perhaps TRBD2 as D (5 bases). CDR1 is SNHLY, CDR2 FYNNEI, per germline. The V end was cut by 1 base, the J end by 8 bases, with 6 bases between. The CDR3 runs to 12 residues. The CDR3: CASSEGGYEQFF. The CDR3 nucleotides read TGTGCCAGCAGTGAAGGAGGGTATGAGCAGTTCTTC.

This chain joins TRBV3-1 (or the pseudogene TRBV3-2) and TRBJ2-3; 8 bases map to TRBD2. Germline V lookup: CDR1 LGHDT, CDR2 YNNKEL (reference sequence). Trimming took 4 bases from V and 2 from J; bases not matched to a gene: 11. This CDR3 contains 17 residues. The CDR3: CASSPGDFSGDTDTQYF. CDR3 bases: TGTGCCAGCAGCCCGGGCGATTTTAGCGGGGACACAGATACGCAGTATTTT.

The CDR3 DNA reads TGTGCCAGCAGCCAAGACGGGGGTAGCGCGGGGAAAGAGACCCAGTACTTC. Amino acid sequence: CASSQDGGSAGKETQYF. This chain links TRBV3-1 (or the pseudogene TRBV3-2) with TRBJ2-5; a weak D match, TRBD2 (6 bases). The CDR3 spans 17 residues. Germline assignment: CDR1 LGHDT and CDR2 YNNKEL (reference sequence). V shed 0 bases and J shed 3 bases, with 17 bases lying between them.

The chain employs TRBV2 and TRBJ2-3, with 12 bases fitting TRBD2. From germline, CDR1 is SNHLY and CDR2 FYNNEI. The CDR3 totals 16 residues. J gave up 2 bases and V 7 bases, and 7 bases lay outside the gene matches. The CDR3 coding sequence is TGTGCCAGCAACTACCTAGCGGGGGGGCCCACAGATACGCAGTATTTT. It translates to CASNYLAGGPTDTQYF.

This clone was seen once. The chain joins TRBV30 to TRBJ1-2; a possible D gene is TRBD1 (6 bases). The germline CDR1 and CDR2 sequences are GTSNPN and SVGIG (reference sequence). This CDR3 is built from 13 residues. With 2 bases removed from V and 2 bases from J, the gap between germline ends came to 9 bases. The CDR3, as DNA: TGTGCCTGGAGTCTAAGGGGGAACTATGGCTACACCTTC. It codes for CAWSLRGNYGYTF. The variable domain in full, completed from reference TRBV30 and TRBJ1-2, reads SQTIHQWPATLVQPVGSPLSLECTVEGTSNPNLYWYRQAAGRGLQLLFYSVGIGQISSEVPQNLSASRPQDRQFILSSKKLLLSDSGFYLCAWSLRGNYGYTFGSGTRLTVV.

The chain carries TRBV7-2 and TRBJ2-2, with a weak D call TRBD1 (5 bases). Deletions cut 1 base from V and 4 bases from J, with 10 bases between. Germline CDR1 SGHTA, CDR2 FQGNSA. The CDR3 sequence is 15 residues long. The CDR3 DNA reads TGTGCCAGCAGCTTAGGCTGGGGCCTCACCGGGGAGCTGTTTTTT. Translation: CASSLGWGLTGELFF.

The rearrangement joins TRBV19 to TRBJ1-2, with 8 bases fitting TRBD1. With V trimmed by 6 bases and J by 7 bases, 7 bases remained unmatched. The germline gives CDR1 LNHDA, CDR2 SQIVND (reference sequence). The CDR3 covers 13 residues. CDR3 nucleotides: TGTGCCAGTAGAACGACAGGGGAGGGTGGCTACACCTTC. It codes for CASRTTGEGGYTF.

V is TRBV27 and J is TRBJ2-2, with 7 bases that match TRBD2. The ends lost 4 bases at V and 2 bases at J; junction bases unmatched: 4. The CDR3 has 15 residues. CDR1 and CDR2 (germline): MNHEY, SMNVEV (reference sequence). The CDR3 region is CASSWGGENTGELFF. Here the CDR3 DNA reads TGTGCCAGCAGTTGGGGGGGGGAAAACACCGGGGAGCTGTTTTTT.

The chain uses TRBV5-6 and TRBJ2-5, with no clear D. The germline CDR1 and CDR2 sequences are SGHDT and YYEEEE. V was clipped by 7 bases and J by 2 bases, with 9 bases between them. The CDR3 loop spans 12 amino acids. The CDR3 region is CASGSAQETQYF. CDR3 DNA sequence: TGTGCCAGCGGCAGCGCACAAGAGACCCAGTACTTC.

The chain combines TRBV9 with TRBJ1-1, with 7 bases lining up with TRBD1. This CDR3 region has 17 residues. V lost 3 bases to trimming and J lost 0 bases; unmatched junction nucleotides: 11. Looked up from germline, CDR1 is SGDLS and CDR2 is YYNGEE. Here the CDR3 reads CASSAPTGDSMNTEAFF. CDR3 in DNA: TGTGCCAGCAGCGCCCCTACGGGGGACAGCATGAACACTGAAGCTTTCTTT.